This T cell receptor (beta chain) was identified in a study of control samples from healthy donors and cancer patients. Clones were read by immunoSEQ multiplex PCR, and TCRdb kept only the in-frame ones, dropping some. Here the sample spans tens of thousands of clones, about 88% being singletons. Germline V gene lookup returns CDR1 ENHRY and CDR2 SYGVKD. There are 15 residues in the CDR3. Trimming removed 5 bases from V and 11 bases from J, with 24 bases in between. The chain combines TRBV10-3 with TRBJ1-2; D is unresolved. The receptor comes from a woman in her forties or fifties in good health. Sequences were obtained from blood. The CDR3 DNA follows: TGTGCCATCAGTCCCCAAGGCGGATCGGGCGTGAGTTACACCTTC. This translates into CAISPQGGSGVSYTF.